This passage covers 32 T cell receptor beta chains from one sample sequenced in a study of OX40 agonist ivuxolimab in advanced cancers. The library came from the immunoSEQ multiplex PCR assay. The source is immuneACCESS, and TCRdb retained only in-frame sequences with V and J called. Part of the clones is not carried over; for the studies checked, unresolved V genes explain less than half of this, and the remainder is unexplained. This sample gives about 58,000 clones in total; roughly four fifths of them show up just once. The leading ten clones occupy 0.75% to 0.8% of the sample. The source was CD4+ or CD8+ T cells sorted from blood, collected in a trial of the OX40 agonist ivuxolimab. Receptors were obtained from an adult with an advanced solid tumor such as melanoma, head and neck, liver or kidney cancer.

V and J are TRBV5-1 and TRBJ2-5; 11 bases align to TRBD2. The length of the CDR3 is 16 residues. Germline CDR1 SGHRS, CDR2 YFSETQ. Germline trimming cut 4 bases from V and 0 bases from J; bases unmatched to any gene: 5. The CDR3 protein is CASSLTSGGDQETQYF. The CDR3 region has the DNA TGCGCCAGCAGCCTAACTAGCGGGGGAGACCAAGAGACCCAGTACTTC.

This clone was observed a few times. V and J are TRBV5-1 and TRBJ1-1; no firm D call. The CDR3 is 15 amino acids. V dropped 2 bases and J dropped 2 bases, with 13 bases sitting between them. Germline V gene data show CDR1 as SGHRS and CDR2 as YFSETQ. CDR3 region: CASSFLASPNTEAFF. The CDR3 region has the DNA TGCGCCAGCAGCTTCCTGGCCAGTCCTAACACTGAAGCTTTCTTT.

The J gene is TRBJ1-6, the V gene TRBV10-3; the D gene is possibly TRBD1 (5 bases). Germline lookup yields CDR1 ENHRY and CDR2 SYGVKD. V lost 6 bases and J lost 7, with 7 bases in between. CDR3 length: 12 amino acids. The CDR3 loop is CAIREGNSPLHF. CDR3 coding DNA: TGTGCCATCAGGGAGGGGAATTCACCCCTCCACTTT.

This rearrangement joins TRBV5-4 to TRBJ2-1; 7 nucleotides agree with TRBD2. J gave up 3 bases and V 7 bases, and 10 bases lay outside the gene matches. Germline lookup yields CDR1 SGHNT and CDR2 YYREEE (reference sequence). The CDR3 contains 15 residues. CDR3 DNA: TGTGCCAGCGCGGGGCGGGGGACCTTCTACAATGAGCAGTTCTTC. Its protein product is CASAGRGTFYNEQFF.

The chain joins TRBV19 to TRBJ1-5; D not certain. V shed 5 bases and J shed 0 bases, with 11 bases lying between them. The CDR3 extends over 15 amino acids. CDR1 LNHDA and CDR2 SQIVND come from the germline V gene (reference sequence). CDR3 sequence: CASSLFIGSNQPQHF. CDR3 bases: TGTGCCAGTAGTCTCTTTATTGGTAGCAATCAGCCCCAGCATTTT.

The gene calls are TRBV7-9 and TRBJ1-3; D unclear. With 2 bases removed from V and 0 bases from J, the gap between germline ends came to 14 bases. CDR1 is SEHNR and CDR2 is FQNEAQ in the germline V gene (reference sequence). The CDR3 runs 17 residues. The CDR3 DNA reads TGTGCCAGCAGCTTATCCCTGCTGGTAACCTCTGGAAACACCATATATTTT. Residues: CASSLSLLVTSGNTIYF.

This chain joins TRBV7-2 and TRBJ2-3; 8 positions agree with TRBD1. The ends lost 5 bases at V and 0 bases at J; junction bases unmatched: 7. This CDR3 has 16 amino acids. In germline, CDR1 is SGHTA, CDR2 FQGNSA. CDR3 in DNA: TGTGCCAGCAGCCCGGGCCGGACAGGGAGCACAGATACGCAGTATTTT. Translating gives CASSPGRTGSTDTQYF.

This clone was picked up a small number of times. This rearrangement joins TRBV11-2 to TRBJ2-5, with 7 positions matching TRBD2. Trimming removed 6 bases from V and 5 bases from J; junction bases left unmatched: 3. Germline-derived CDR1 and CDR2 are SGHAT and FQNNGV. The CDR3 extends over 12 amino acids. The CDR3: CASSWGGETQYF. CDR3 bases: TGTGCCAGCAGTTGGGGGGGGGAGACCCAGTACTTC.

The chain carries TRBV6-1 and TRBJ1-6; D not resolved. The germline V gene has CDR1 MNHNS and CDR2 SASEGT. Deletions cut 3 bases from V and 6 bases from J, with 6 bases between. The CDR3 length is 13 residues. The CDR3 region has the DNA TGTGCCAGCAGTGAGGTCCCTAATTCACCCCTCCACTTT. It codes for CASSEVPNSPLHF.

V gene TRBV5-1 combines with J gene TRBJ1-4; the match to TRBD1 covers 8 bases. V was pared by 3 bases and J by 0 bases, with 4 bases of the junction left unmatched. This CDR3 contains 16 residues. Germline values: CDR1 SGHRS, CDR2 YFSETQ. The CDR3 DNA follows: TGCGCCAGCAGCTCGGCAGGGGGCGCAACTAATGAAAAACTGTTTTTT. It codes for CASSSAGGATNEKLFF.

This clone is medium-sized in the sample. V and J are TRBV5-4 and TRBJ1-2; D unclear. The V end was cut by 0 bases, the J end by 6 bases, with 6 bases between. Germline assignment: CDR1 SGHNT and CDR2 YYREEE (reference sequence). This CDR3 comprises 12 residues. The DNA of the CDR3 is TGTGCCAGCAGCTTGGTAGGGAATGGCTACACCTTC. This gives the protein CASSLVGNGYTF.

V is TRBV11-3 and J is TRBJ1-1; D is perhaps TRBD1 (5 bases). Germline V gives CDR1 SGHNT, CDR2 YENEEA. The CDR3 is 15 amino acids. Trimming took off 4 bases at V and 0 bases at J, with 12 bases between the two ends. DNA for the CDR3: TGTGCCAGCAGCTGGAACCCCAGGGTGAACACTGAAGCTTTCTTT. It translates to CASSWNPRVNTEAFF. The full variable domain, with the rest looked up from reference TRBV11-3 and TRBJ1-1, is EAGVVQSPRYKIIEKKQPVAFWCNPISGHNTLYWYLQNLGQGPELLIRYENEEAVDDSQLPKDRFSAERLKGVDSTLKIQPAELGDSAVYLCASSWNPRVNTEAFFGQGTRLTVV.

The rearrangement links TRBV10-3 to TRBJ1-3; the D is unclear. The CDR3 sequence is 15 residues long. V lost 3 bases, J lost 0 bases, and 9 bases lay in between. Germline assignment: CDR1 ENHRY and CDR2 SYGVKD. The DNA for the CDR3 is TGTGCCATCAGTGACCCCGTCGGCTCTGGAAACACCATATATTTT. It translates to CAISDPVGSGNTIYF.

This clone was counted only a few times. Other DNA sequences in this sample translate to the same CDR3. The V gene is TRBV2, the J gene TRBJ1-2, with a tentative D call TRBD1 (5 bases). V shed 4 bases and J shed 7 bases, with 10 bases lying between them. Germline lookup yields CDR1 SNHLY and CDR2 FYNNEI. This CDR3 region has 12 residues. The CDR3 loop reads CASSGPGGGYTF. CDR3 in DNA: TGTGCCAGCAGTGGCCCCGGGGGTGGCTACACCTTC.

This chain uses TRBV27 with TRBJ2-7; tentative D call: TRBD2 (6 bases). The CDR3 is 12 amino acids. Trimming stripped 4 bases from V and 7 bases from J, with 11 bases between. Germline V gene data show CDR1 as MNHEY and CDR2 as SMNVEV (reference sequence). CDR3 in amino acids: CASSSGGREQYF. The CDR3, as DNA: TGTGCCAGCAGTTCTGGAGGGAGAGAGCAGTACTTC.

This clone is a singleton in its sample. The rearrangement links TRBV10-3 to TRBJ2-1; no reliable D call. V lost 5 bases to trimming and J lost 6 bases, with 17 bases between them. CDR1 is ENHRY, CDR2 SYGVKD, per germline. The CDR3 is 15 amino acids. CDR3 nucleotides: TGTGCCATCAGTCACGCTATACAAGACGGCAATGAGCAGTTCTTC. Protein: CAISHAIQDGNEQFF.

The rearrangement links TRBV6-5 to TRBJ1-4; D unresolved. Trimming removed 6 bases from V and 10 bases from J, with 12 bases in between. CDR1 MNHEY and CDR2 SVGAGI come from the germline V gene. The CDR3 extends over 12 amino acids. The chain's CDR3 is CASSQADGKLFF. CDR3 in DNA: TGTGCCAGCAGCCAAGCGGACGGAAAACTGTTTTTT.

CDR3 region: CASSLGSGADTQYF. DNA of the CDR3: TGCGCCAGCAGCTTGGGCTCGGGGGCAGATACGCAGTATTTT. The rearrangement uses TRBV5-1 and TRBJ2-3; D may be TRBD2 (6 bases). In germline, CDR1 is SGHRS, CDR2 YFSETQ. V was shortened by 0 bases and J by 4 bases, with 9 bases between the two germline ends. This CDR3 spans 14 amino acids.

This chain joins TRBV6-1 and TRBJ2-7, with D tentatively TRBD2 (7 bases). Germline-derived CDR1 and CDR2 are MNHNS and SASEGT. V shed 3 bases and J shed 7 bases, with 16 bases lying between them. The CDR3 consists of 14 residues. This chain's CDR3 is CASSEARGGGEQYF. As DNA, the CDR3 is TGTGCCAGCAGTGAGGCCAGGGGAGGGGGGGAGCAGTACTTC.

This clone has just a few counts. V usage is TRBV2 and J usage is TRBJ1-1; D perhaps matches TRBD1 (5 bases). This CDR3 comprises 13 residues. V gave up 4 bases and J gave up 5 bases, with 11 bases separating them. Germline CDR1 and CDR2: SNHLY and FYNNEI. CDR3 DNA sequence: TGTGCCAGCAGTGGCCAGGGTTTTACTGAAGCTTTCTTT. Its protein is CASSGQGFTEAFF.

This chain joins TRBV6-6 and TRBJ2-2; D unresolved. The CDR3 length is 14 residues. The V gene lost 0 bases and the J gene lost 0 bases, with 2 bases spanning the gap. Germline V gene sequence: CDR1 MNHNY, CDR2 SVGAGI (reference sequence). CDR3 nucleotide sequence: TGTGCCAGCAGTTACTCTCCGAACACCGGGGAGCTGTTTTTT. It is translated as CASSYSPNTGELFF.

The CDR3, as DNA: TGCGCCAGCAGCCAATACAGGGATTCTAACTATGGCTACACCTTC. Its protein product is CASSQYRDSNYGYTF. The chain uses TRBV4-1 and TRBJ1-2; the D gene is possibly TRBD1 (6 bases). The CDR3 is made up of 15 amino acids. Germline-derived CDR1 and CDR2 are MGHRA and YSYEKL. V lost 2 bases to trimming and J lost 0 bases, with 10 bases between them.

V gene TRBV27 combines with J gene TRBJ1-1; D not resolved. Trimming stripped 2 bases from V and 1 base from J, with 5 bases between. CDR3 length: 13 amino acids. CDR1 MNHEY and CDR2 SMNVEV come from the germline V gene (reference sequence). DNA for the CDR3: TGTGCCAGCAGTTTAAGGCGGAACACTGAAGCTTTCTTT. It translates to CASSLRRNTEAFF.

The chain uses TRBV2 and TRBJ2-1, with TRBD2 as a possible D gene (5 bases). This CDR3 is built from 12 residues. CDR1 is SNHLY and CDR2 is FYNNEI in the germline V gene. Trimming cost V 2 bases and J 10 bases, with 9 bases left between them. The CDR3 DNA reads TGTGCCAGCAGTGAAACCGGGGAAGAGCAGTTCTTC. Amino acid sequence: CASSETGEEQFF.

V usage is TRBV15 and J usage is TRBJ1-1; D is undetermined. The V end was cut by 0 bases, the J end by 0 bases, with 5 bases between. Germline CDR1 reads LNHNV; CDR2 reads YYDKDF (reference sequence). The CDR3 length is 14 residues. In DNA form, the CDR3 reads TGTGCCACCAGCAGAGACCAGGTGAACACTGAAGCTTTCTTT. As protein: CATSRDQVNTEAFF. Filled out from reference TRBV15 and TRBJ1-1, the complete variable domain reads DAMVIQNPRYQVTQFGKPVTLSCSQTLNHNVMYWYQQKSSQAPKLLFHYYDKDFNNEADTPDNFQSRRPNTSFCFLDIRSPGLGDTAMYLCATSRDQVNTEAFFGQGTRLTVV.

This clone appeared a single time. The chain couples TRBV7-9 to TRBJ1-5, with D hard to call. The germline V and J ends were trimmed by 6 bases and 7 bases, with 19 bases remaining between them. Germline V gene lookup returns CDR1 SEHNR and CDR2 FQNEAQ (reference sequence). The CDR3 consists of 15 residues. The CDR3 region has the DNA TGTGCCAGCAGATTTTTATACCAGGATGCGCAGCCCCAGCATTTT. Translated, it gives CASRFLYQDAQPQHF.

The chain has TRBV5-6 and TRBJ1-1; a possible D gene is TRBD1 (5 bases). This CDR3 comprises 14 residues. Per germline, CDR1 SGHDT and CDR2 YYEEEE. Trimming cost V 4 bases and J 0 bases, with 10 bases left between them. In nucleotides, the CDR3 is TGTGCCAGCAGCGCACGGGGCATGAACACTGAAGCTTTCTTT. Protein sequence: CASSARGMNTEAFF.

J is TRBJ2-5 and V is TRBV29-1; 8 bases align to TRBD1. V gave up 6 bases and J gave up 5 bases; unmatched junction bases: 14. Germline V gene lookup returns CDR1 SQVTM and CDR2 ANQGSEA. The CDR3 length is 15 residues. In DNA form, the CDR3 reads TGCAGCGTGGCTTACGGGACAGGCCTCGGGGAGACCCAGTACTTC. Its protein product is CSVAYGTGLGETQYF.

By share of the sample, this clone is medium-sized (0.01 to 0.1%). V usage is TRBV7-9 and J usage is TRBJ2-3; 7 bases match TRBD1. V shed 3 bases and J 2 bases; nucleotides not matched to a gene: 5. Germline CDR1 reads SEHNR; CDR2 reads FQNEAQ (reference sequence). The CDR3 extends over 15 amino acids. DNA of the CDR3: TGTGCCAGCAGCTTCTTGGGACAGCACACAGATACGCAGTATTTT. Protein product: CASSFLGQHTDTQYF.

This chain uses TRBV19 with TRBJ2-3; no reliable D call. CDR1 is LNHDA, CDR2 SQIVND, per germline (reference sequence). With 0 bases removed from V and 4 bases from J, the gap between germline ends came to 11 bases. The CDR3 spans 15 residues. Here the CDR3 DNA reads TGTGCCAGTAGTATAGATCAAGGCCTCGCAGATACGCAGTATTTT. Its translation: CASSIDQGLADTQYF.

The genes are TRBV29-1 and TRBJ2-5, with 8 bases that match TRBD1. The germline CDR1 and CDR2 sequences are SQVTM and ANQGSEA. J gave up 3 bases and V 6 bases, and 9 bases lay outside the gene matches. The CDR3 contains 14 residues. In nucleotides, the CDR3 is TGCAGCGTCGCCCAGACAGGGGCTAAAGAGACCCAGTACTTC. It is translated as CSVAQTGAKETQYF.

V and J are TRBV5-4 and TRBJ1-4, with 8 bases fitting TRBD1. CDR3 length: 15 amino acids. V shed 3 bases and J 7 bases; nucleotides not matched to a gene: 8. Germline V gene lookup returns CDR1 SGHNT and CDR2 YYREEE (reference sequence). This CDR3 is CASSSSGGRGEKLFF. The CDR3 coding sequence is TGTGCCAGCAGCTCATCAGGGGGCCGGGGTGAAAAACTGTTTTTT.